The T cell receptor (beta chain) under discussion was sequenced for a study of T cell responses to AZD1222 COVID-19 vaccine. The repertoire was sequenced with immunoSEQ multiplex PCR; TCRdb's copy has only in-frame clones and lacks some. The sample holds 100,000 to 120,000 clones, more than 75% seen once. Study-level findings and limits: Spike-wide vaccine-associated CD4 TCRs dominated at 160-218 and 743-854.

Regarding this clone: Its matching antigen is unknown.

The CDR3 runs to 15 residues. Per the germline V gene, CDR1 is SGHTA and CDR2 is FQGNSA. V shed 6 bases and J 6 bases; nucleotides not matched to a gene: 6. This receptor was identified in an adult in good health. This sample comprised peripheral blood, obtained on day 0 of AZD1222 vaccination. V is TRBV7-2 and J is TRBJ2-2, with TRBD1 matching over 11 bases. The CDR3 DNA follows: TGTGCCAGCAGAGCCGGGACAGGGGGGCCCGGGGAGCTGTTTTTT. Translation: CASRAGTGGPGELFF.